The rows below give T cell receptor beta chains drawn from one sample of a study of control samples from healthy donors and cancer patients. Some clones are missing from TCRdb's copy, which holds only in-frame ones; the method was immunoSEQ multiplex PCR. The table lists 55,000 to 90,000 clones, under 90% of them singletons, with 28% in the top ten. Sequencing was performed on blood. All receptors derive from a man aged 50 or older in good health. CDR3s include the opening cysteine and the closing phenylalanine or tryptophan. The D gene is left open where the match is weak. The size field is filled for only some rows; it gives once, few, many or a size class.

size | D | J | V | DNA | CDR3
few | TRBD2 | TRBJ2-1 | TRBV9 | TGTGCCAGCAGCGTGCTAGCGGGAGGGCCCGGCAATGAGCAGTTCTTC | CASSVLAGGPGNEQFF
- | TRBD2 | TRBJ2-2 | TRBV7-3 | TGTGCCAGCAGCTCGAGCGGGGGGGTAAACACCGGGGAGCTGTTTTTT | CASSSSGGVNTGELFF
- | - | TRBJ2-7 | TRBV14 | TGTGCCAGCAGCCAAGATTTTCGGCCCTTTGGGGAGCAGTACTTC | CASSQDFRPFGEQYF
- | TRBD1 | TRBJ2-7 | TRBV6-2/TRBV6-3 | TGTGCCAGCAGTTACTTAAGACAGGGGGCGTACGAGCAGTACTTC | CASSYLRQGAYEQYF
- | - | TRBJ2-1 | TRBV11-3 | TGTGCCAGCAGCCCCTCCGGCCCCCTTGAGCAGTTCTTC | CASSPSGPLEQFF
- | - | TRBJ2-7 | TRBV6-5 | TGTGCCAGCAGCCGGGGTCAGAGTAGCGCCTACGAGCAGTACTTC | CASSRGQSSAYEQYF
- | - | TRBJ2-7 | TRBV2 | TGTGCCAGCAGTGACCGGGACCGCTTC | CASSDRDRF
- | TRBD2 | TRBJ2-1 | TRBV27 | TGTGCCAGCAGTACAAGCGGGAATCTCTACAATGAGCAGTTCTTC | CASSTSGNLYNEQFF
- | TRBD1 | TRBJ1-2 | TRBV6-1 | TGTGCCAGCAGAGACGGAGGGGGCTGGAACTATGGCTACACCTTC | CASRDGGGWNYGYTF
once | - | TRBJ2-1 | TRBV30 | TGTGCCTGGAGTGGAGGGCCTAATGAGCAGTTCTTC | CAWSGGPNEQFF
once | - | TRBJ1-1 | TRBV7-2 | TGTGCCAGCAGCTTTAAGATGAACACTGAAGCTTTCTTT | CASSFKMNTEAFF
- | - | TRBJ1-6 | TRBV13 | TGTGCCAGCAGCCTATTCAGGCGAGCGACACCGAATTCACCCCTCCACTTT | CASSLFRRATPNSPLHF
- | - | TRBJ2-7 | TRBV5-5 | TGTGCCAGCAGCAGGGTTTCATTTGGCGAGCAGTACTTC | CASSRVSFGEQYF
- | - | TRBJ2-3 | TRBV7-3 | TGTGCCAGCAGCCCTAGCACAGATACGCAGTATTTT | CASSPSTDTQYF
- | - | TRBJ2-5 | TRBV4-2 | TGTGCCAGCAGCCAAGCCCTGGGGGACCAAGAGACCCAGTACTTC | CASSQALGDQETQYF
- | - | TRBJ2-1 | TRBV5-6 | TGTGCCAGCAGCTTGAGGCTTGAGCAGTTCTTC | CASSLRLEQFF